Listed below are T cell receptor beta chains from one sample, sequenced in a study of response to subunit inactivated influenza vaccine. TCRdb analysed the RT-PCR reads with MiXCR anew, one entry per CDR3 protein. The sample has 500,000 to 600,000 distinct CDR3 sequences; roughly 13% are singletons. Sample: PBMCs from blood, taken roughly 45 days after vaccination. The receptors stem from a man in his forties or fifties who received an inactivated influenza vaccine. Each CDR3 is given with its conserved first and last residue. The order of the fields is J gene, D gene, V gene, clone size, CDR3 DNA, CDR3 protein. D genes are given only for firm matches. Clone size is not always given. Where it is, it says once, few, many or a class for expanded clones.

>TRBJ2-5|NA|TRBV7-9|NA
TGTGCCAGCAGCTTAGGAGGTACCCGGGAGACCCAGTACTTC
CASSLGGTRETQYF
>TRBJ2-1|NA|TRBV20-1|NA
TGCAGTGCTAGAGTGGCGGGCGTGGATCAGCGCTCCTACAATGAGCAGTTCTTC
CSARVAGVDQRSYNEQFF
>TRBJ2-5|NA|TRBV7-8|few
TGTGCCAGCAGCACCCGACGGGTGGTAGGGGAGACCCAGTACTTC
CASSTRRVVGETQYF
>TRBJ2-1|NA|TRBV15|NA
TGTGCCACCAGCAGAGATTCTAGGCACAATGAGCAGTTCTTC
CATSRDSRHNEQFF
>TRBJ2-2|NA|TRBV7-6|NA
TGTGCCAGCAGCCCCCCTGACAGCGCGAACACCGGGGAGCTGTTTTTT
CASSPPDSANTGELFF
>TRBJ2-1|NA|TRBV9|few
TGTGCCAGCAGCGTATATGGGGGCTCCTACAATGAGCAGTTCTTC
CASSVYGGSYNEQFF
>TRBJ1-2|NA|TRBV6-5|few
TGTGCCAGCAGTTACATCGGGGCAGACCGGGTAAAGGAAGGCTACACCTTC
CASSYIGADRVKEGYTF
>TRBJ1-2|NA|TRBV4-3|few
TGCGCCAGCAGCCCCACCGACCTGACCTCCCAACATGGCTATGGCTACACCTTC
CASSPTDLTSQHGYGYTF
>TRBJ2-3|TRBD2|TRBV4-3|few
TGCGCCAGCAGCCAAAATAGCGGGGGGGTTAGCACAGATACGCAGTATTTT
CASSQNSGGVSTDTQYF
>TRBJ2-7|NA|TRBV12-3/TRBV12-4|few
TGTGCCAGCAGTTCACCGTACAGTGGGGCTAACGAGCAGCACTTC
CASSSPYSGANEQHF
>TRBJ2-5|NA|TRBV29-1|few
TGCAGCGTGACCTCTGTTCAGGGTAGCGAGACCCAGTACTTC
CSVTSVQGSETQYF
>TRBJ1-5|NA|TRBV4-3|NA
TGCGCCAGCAGCCAAGAACGGAGCCGGTCGCCCCAGCATTTT
CASSQERSRSPQHF
>TRBJ2-7|NA|TRBV11-2|many
TGTGCCAGCAGCAAAGTGGGCTACGAGCAGTACTTC
CASSKVGYEQYF